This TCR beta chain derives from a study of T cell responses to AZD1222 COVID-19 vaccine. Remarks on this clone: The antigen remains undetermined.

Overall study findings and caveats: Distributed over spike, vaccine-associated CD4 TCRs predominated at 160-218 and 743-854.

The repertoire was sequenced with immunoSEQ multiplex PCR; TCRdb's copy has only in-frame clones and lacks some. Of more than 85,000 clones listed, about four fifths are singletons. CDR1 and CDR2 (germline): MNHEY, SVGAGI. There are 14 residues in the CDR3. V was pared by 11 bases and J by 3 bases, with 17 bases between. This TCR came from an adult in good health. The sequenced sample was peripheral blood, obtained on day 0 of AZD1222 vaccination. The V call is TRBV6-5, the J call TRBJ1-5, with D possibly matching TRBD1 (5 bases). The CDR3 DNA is TGTGCCGCGAGGGCGGCAGGGAACAATCAGCCCCAGCATTTT. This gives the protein CAARAAGNNQPQHF.